This T cell receptor beta chain was profiled in a study of OX40 agonist ivuxolimab in advanced cancers. Study-wide context: Recorded diagnoses for dose-escalation patients were hepatocellular carcinoma, melanoma, renal cell or head and neck cancer. Findings and limits, study-wide: People who partly responded at 0.1-3.0 mg/kg had some of the least clonal expansion seen.

A note on this clone: Its matching antigen is unknown.

Assay: immunoSEQ multiplex PCR; the TCRdb copy retains only in-frame clones and omits some. The sample yields over 50,000 clones, around nine tenths seen once. The V gene's germline CDR1 is SGHAT and CDR2 FQNNGV. Trimming cost V 5 bases and J 10 bases, with 12 bases left between them. This CDR3 comprises 12 residues. This clonotype was sampled from an adult with an advanced solid tumor such as melanoma, head and neck, liver or kidney cancer. The V call is TRBV11-2, the J call TRBJ2-1; TRBD1 is a possible D gene (6 bases). The sample in question was CD4+ or CD8+ T cells sorted from blood, obtained in a trial of the OX40 agonist ivuxolimab. The CDR3 bases are TGTGCCAGCAGCGGCCTTAGGGGGGAGCAGTTCTTC. This codes for CASSGLRGEQFF.